The rows below give T cell receptor beta chains drawn from one sample of a study of T cells in localized non-small cell lung cancer. Produced via immunoSEQ multiplex PCR; TCRdb's table is partial and in-frame only. The table records 55,000 to 65,000 clones, roughly 90% of them present only once. The input for sequencing was peripheral blood, taken before any cancer treatment. The receptors were gathered from a man aged 40 to 75 with stage I squamous cell lung carcinoma. Both conserved end residues are part of each CDR3. Fields, in order: V gene, D gene, clone size, J gene, CDR3 DNA, CDR3 protein. A D gene is named only where the DNA matches it firmly. Rows give clone size only sometimes, using once, few, many, or a class for an expanded clone.

TRBV4-2	-	once	TRBJ2-3	TGTGCCAGCAGCCAAGATAATCCCTTGGGGTTTACTCAAACGTCGCAGTATTTT	CASSQDNPLGFTQTSQYF
TRBV7-9	-	-	TRBJ2-1	TGTGCCAGCAGCGGAAATCTCCATGAGCAGTTCTTC	CASSGNLHEQFF
TRBV2	-	-	TRBJ2-6	TGTGCCAGCACCCGAAATAAGGGATATGGGGCCAACGTCCTGACTTTC	CASTRNKGYGANVLTF
TRBV30	TRBD1	-	TRBJ2-1	TGTGCCTGGAGTCAAGAAACCTACAGGGGATTCTACAATGAGCAGTTCTTC	CAWSQETYRGFYNEQFF
TRBV27	-	-	TRBJ2-1	TGTGCCAGCAGTTGGCTAGAAAGGAGCTCCTACAATGAGCAGTTCTTC	CASSWLERSSYNEQFF
TRBV28	TRBD1	-	TRBJ1-4	TGTGCCAGCAGACGGACAGGGCCCGAAAAACTGTTTTTT	CASRRTGPEKLFF
TRBV7-6	-	-	TRBJ2-3	TGTGCCAGCAGCTTTCGGGGGGCCACAGATACGCAGTATTTT	CASSFRGATDTQYF
TRBV13	-	-	TRBJ2-3	TGTGCCAGCAGCTTATTGGTCCTCACAGATACGCAGTATTTT	CASSLLVLTDTQYF
TRBV6-7	TRBD2	once	TRBJ2-7	TGTGCCAGCAGAGTAAAGGGTCTAGCGGGAGGGCCTCTCCGCTACGAGCAGTACTTC	CASRVKGLAGGPLRYEQYF
TRBV25-1	TRBD1	-	TRBJ1-5	TGTGCCAGCAGTGAGGGGACAGGCTTCAATCAGCCCCAGCATTTT	CASSEGTGFNQPQHF
TRBV4-1	TRBD1	few	TRBJ2-1	TGCGCCAGCAGCCAAGGCGGGATCCTAGGACAGGGTGTAAATGAGCAGTTCTTC	CASSQGGILGQGVNEQFF
TRBV13	-	-	TRBJ2-7	TGTGCCAGCAGCTTAGCTCCGAGCAGGGGTCACGAGCAGTACTTC	CASSLAPSRGHEQYF
TRBV5-1	-	-	TRBJ1-1	TGCGCCAGCAGATTGACCGGGATGGGCGACACTGAAGCTTTCTTT	CASRLTGMGDTEAFF
TRBV29-1	-	-	TRBJ2-5	TGCAGCGTTGAAGAGCGACAAGAGACCCAGTACTTC	CSVEERQETQYF
TRBV7-9	-	-	TRBJ2-1	TGTGCCAGCAGCCCGATCGACAATGAGCAGTTCTTC	CASSPIDNEQFF
TRBV2	TRBD1	once	TRBJ2-1	TGTGCCAGCAGCCACACCTCCAGGGGGCGCTCGTTCAGCGGCGTATACAATGAGCAGTTCTTC	CASSHTSRGRSFSGVYNEQFF
TRBV6-5	-	once	TRBJ2-7	TGTGCCAGCAGTTACTCCGGGTCGACCTCCTACGAGCAGTACTTC	CASSYSGSTSYEQYF
TRBV7-9	TRBD2	-	TRBJ2-1	TGTGCCAGCAGCAACCAGCGGGGAGGAGTCTACAATGAGCAGTTCTTC	CASSNQRGGVYNEQFF
TRBV11-3	-	-	TRBJ2-1	TGTGCCAGCAGCGGGTCCGTCAATGAGCAGTTCTTC	CASSGSVNEQFF
TRBV27	TRBD2	-	TRBJ2-1	TGTGCCAGCAGTCCTTCTTCTAGCGGACCCTACAATGAGCAGTTCTTC	CASSPSSSGPYNEQFF
TRBV14	-	-	TRBJ2-5	TGTGCCAGCAGCCAAGATCTAGGATTAGGGGCATTAAGAGGAGAGACCCAGTACTTC	CASSQDLGLGALRGETQYF
TRBV7-9	TRBD2	-	TRBJ2-1	TGTGCCAGCTACGGGACTAGCGGGAGAAATGAGCAGTTCTTC	CASYGTSGRNEQFF
TRBV7-9	-	-	TRBJ2-5	TGTGCCAGCAGCCGCTTGGCCCAGGGGATGGCCCAGTACTTC	CASSRLAQGMAQYF
TRBV7-2	-	-	TRBJ2-3	TGTGCCAGCAGCCCGATGGGAGCAGATACGCAGTATTTT	CASSPMGADTQYF
TRBV6-1	-	-	TRBJ1-5	TGTGCCAGCAGTGAAAGTCCGAACAATCAGCCCCAGCATTTT	CASSESPNNQPQHF
TRBV4-3	-	-	TRBJ1-5	TGCGCCAGCAGCCAAGATCCCGATCAGCCCCAGCATTTT	CASSQDPDQPQHF
TRBV11-1	-	-	TRBJ2-6	TGTGCCAGCAGTAACACTGGGGCCAACGTCCTGACTTTC	CASSNTGANVLTF
TRBV6-1	-	-	TRBJ2-7	TGTGCCAGCAGGAGGGGGGACTACGAGCAGTACTTC	CASRRGDYEQYF
TRBV28	-	-	TRBJ2-1	TGTGCCAGCAGTCGGACCCGCGACAATGAGCAGTTCTTC	CASSRTRDNEQFF
TRBV2	-	-	TRBJ2-7	TGTGCCAGCAGTGTCTACGAATCCTACGAGCAGTACTTC	CASSVYESYEQYF
TRBV5-1	-	-	TRBJ2-3	TGCGCCAGCAGCTTGGGCCTTAGCACAGATACGCAGTATTTT	CASSLGLSTDTQYF
TRBV11-1	-	-	TRBJ2-5	TGTGCCAGCAGCTTTGTCCAGGGTTCGGGGGAGACCCAGTACTTC	CASSFVQGSGETQYF
TRBV13	TRBD2	-	TRBJ2-7	TGTGCCAGCAGCAGACGGAATCCTACTAGCGGGAGTAGCTACGAGCAGTACTTC	CASSRRNPTSGSSYEQYF
TRBV11-2	-	-	TRBJ2-3	TGTGCCAGTACAACTAACACAGATACGCAGTATTTT	CASTTNTDTQYF
TRBV11-1	TRBD1	-	TRBJ2-5	TGTGCCAGCAGCTTATGGTTAGGACAGGGGCCTTCTGAGCAAGAGACCCAGTACTTC	CASSLWLGQGPSEQETQYF
TRBV6-6	-	-	TRBJ1-2	TGTGCCATCTCGGGGGGGAACTATGGCTACACCTTC	CAISGGNYGYTF
TRBV28	-	-	TRBJ1-1	TGTGCCAGCCGCTCCGGGGCCGTCCTAGAAGCTTTCTTT	CASRSGAVLEAFF
TRBV29-1	TRBD2	-	TRBJ2-1	TGCAGCGTTGTGGGACTAAAAGCACCAAGCTCCTACAATGAGCAGTTCTTC	CSVVGLKAPSSYNEQFF
TRBV7-3	-	few	TRBJ2-2	TGTGCCAGCAGCTTGGCAGAGAGGAACACCGGGGAGCTGTTTTTT	CASSLAERNTGELFF
TRBV10-3	TRBD2	-	TRBJ2-1	TGTGCCATCAGTGAGTCAGGGAGCGGGAGGGGGAGGAATGAGCAGTTCTTC	CAISESGSGRGRNEQFF
TRBV4-2	TRBD2	-	TRBJ2-5	TGTGCCAGCAGCCAGCTAGCGGGGACCCAAGAGACCCAGTACTTC	CASSQLAGTQETQYF
TRBV28	-	-	TRBJ1-5	TGTGCCAGCAGTGTAATAGGGGGACGAGGTAGCAATCAGCCCCAGCATTTT	CASSVIGGRGSNQPQHF
TRBV9	-	-	TRBJ1-4	TGTGCCAGCAGCGTTCCGGGTGAGAATGAAAAACTGTTTTTT	CASSVPGENEKLFF
TRBV6-5	-	-	TRBJ1-2	TGTGCCACCCAATCCTTCTATGGCTACACCTTC	CATQSFYGYTF
TRBV30	-	-	TRBJ2-7	TGTGCCTGGGGGGGGCACGTTCTTAAAGAGCAGTACTTC	CAWGGHVLKEQYF
TRBV11-2	-	-	TRBJ2-7	TGTGCCAGCAGCTTATTGGACCAGGTCTACGAGCAGTACTTC	CASSLLDQVYEQYF
TRBV7-8	TRBD1	-	TRBJ2-5	TGTGCCAGCAGCTTAGGAACAGGGGGCGCGGGGACCCAGTACTTC	CASSLGTGGAGTQYF
TRBV5-1	-	-	TRBJ2-7	TGCGCCAGCAGCTTGGAGGAGGGCAGTTACTACGAGCAGTACTTC	CASSLEEGSYYEQYF